The sequence of this T cell receptor beta chain was determined in a study of T cell responses to AZD1222 COVID-19 vaccine. Profiling relied on immunoSEQ multiplex PCR, and the TCRdb table lists in-frame clones only, not all of them. This repertoire shows about 80,000 clones, about nine tenths found once; its top ten account for roughly a quarter. Germline V gene sequence: CDR1 SGHTA, CDR2 FQGTGA. The CDR3 extends over 16 amino acids. Trimming removed 5 bases from V and 5 bases from J; junction bases left unmatched: 6. The chain couples TRBV7-3 to TRBJ2-2; TRBD2 agrees at 12 bases. The receptor was isolated from an adult in good health. The source was peripheral blood, collected on day 0 of AZD1222 vaccination. Here the CDR3 DNA reads TGTGCCAGCAGCCCTCTACTAGCGGGAGGTACCGGGGAGCTGTTTTTT. Protein sequence: CASSPLLAGGTGELFF. The entire variable domain, with the rest obtained from reference TRBV7-3 and TRBJ2-2, is as follows: GAGVSQTPSNKVTEKGKYVELRCDPISGHTALYWYRQSLGQGPEFLIYFQGTGAADDSGLPNDRFFAVRPEGSVSTLKIQRTERGDSAVYLCASSPLLAGGTGELFFGEGSRLTVL.